The 19 T cell receptor beta chains below were found in one sample sequenced in a study of blood T cell repertoires in COVID-19. Here immunoSEQ multiplex PCR was the method, and the copy in TCRdb shows in-frame clones only, minus some. This table holds 250,000 to 350,000 clones, 75% to 90% found once. The specimen was PBMCs or T cells enriched from blood (not recorded which). The receptors originated from a woman under 30 who had recovered from COVID-19.

The J gene is TRBJ1-2, the V gene TRBV5-1; 8 nucleotides line up with TRBD1. Germline V gene lookup returns CDR1 SGHRS and CDR2 YFSETQ. V shed 1 base and J 4 bases; nucleotides not matched to a gene: 3. The CDR3 runs 14 residues. CDR3 protein: CASSLTGGSYGYTF. Written as DNA, the CDR3 is TGCGCCAGCAGCTTGACAGGGGGGAGCTATGGCTACACCTTC.

Note on this clone: The same CDR3 is also encoded by other DNA sequences in this sample. The chain carries TRBV7-6 and TRBJ1-1; 7 bases line up with TRBD1. Losses at the gene ends were 6 bases for V and 4 bases for J; bases not matched to a gene: 2. This CDR3 spans 12 amino acids. The germline V gene has CDR1 SGHVS and CDR2 FNYEAQ. CDR3: CASSPGGTEAFF. Written as DNA, the CDR3 is TGTGCCAGCAGTCCAGGGGGCACTGAAGCTTTCTTT.

The chain uses TRBV28 and TRBJ2-5; D is uncertain. The length of the CDR3 is 12 residues. V lost 4 bases and J 4 bases, leaving 7 bases between the germline ends. The germline gives CDR1 MDHEN, CDR2 SYDVKM. CDR3: CASSSPRETQYF. Here the CDR3 DNA reads TGTGCCAGCAGTTCCCCTCGAGAGACCCAGTACTTC.

The chain joins TRBV19 to TRBJ2-1; maybe TRBD2 (7 bases). The length of the CDR3 is 17 residues. CDR1 LNHDA and CDR2 SQIVND come from the germline V gene (reference sequence). V lost 4 bases, J lost 6 bases, and 22 bases lay in between. In DNA, the CDR3 is TGTGCCAGTAGTACCCGGGATGCGGGGGCCGGGGTCAATGAGCAGTTCTTC. Translating gives CASSTRDAGAGVNEQFF.

This clone was found once. This rearrangement joins TRBV3-1 (or the pseudogene TRBV3-2) to TRBJ2-7, with no clear D. The V end lost 1 base, the J end lost 2 bases, and 12 bases lay between the germline ends. Germline V gives CDR1 LGHDT, CDR2 YNNKEL (reference sequence). This CDR3 contains 15 residues. The CDR3: CASSQGEATAYEQYF. CDR3 DNA: TGTGCCAGCAGCCAAGGCGAAGCCACCGCCTACGAGCAGTACTTC.

The chain couples TRBV2 to TRBJ2-7, with 8 bases that match TRBD1. V shed 4 bases and J 1 base; nucleotides not matched to a gene: 3. This CDR3 spans 14 amino acids. In germline, CDR1 is SNHLY, CDR2 FYNNEI. Here the CDR3 DNA reads TGTGCCAGCAGTGTTGACAGGGGTTCCTACGAGCAGTACTTC. Residues: CASSVDRGSYEQYF.

The rearrangement links TRBV7-8 to TRBJ2-7; D remains ambiguous. CDR3 length: 11 residues. CDR1 SGHVS and CDR2 FQNEAQ come from the germline V gene. The ends were cut back, 5 bases at V and 7 bases at J, with 9 bases in the middle. The DNA for the CDR3 is TGTGCCAGCAGCGAATTGAGGGAGCAGTACTTC. This gives the protein CASSELREQYF.

Notes on this clone: Other nucleotide sequences from this sample produce the same CDR3. The rearrangement joins TRBV5-1 to TRBJ2-7; 13 nucleotides agree with TRBD2. Germline V gene lookup returns CDR1 SGHRS and CDR2 YFSETQ. This CDR3 comprises 15 residues. Trimming cost V 4 bases and J 2 bases; bases outside gene matches: 3. The CDR3 region is CASSLTSGGAYEQYF. The CDR3 region has the DNA TGCGCCAGCAGCCTAACTAGCGGGGGGGCCTACGAGCAGTACTTC.

This clone was seen a single time. The gene calls are TRBV7-9 and TRBJ1-6; no clear D. V was cut by 4 bases and J by 6 bases, with 7 bases left in between. Germline V CDR1 and CDR2: SEHNR, FQNEAQ (reference sequence). This CDR3 has 13 amino acids. CDR3 nucleotide sequence: TGTGCCAGCAGCTCGGGATTTAATTCACCCCTCCACTTT. It is translated as CASSSGFNSPLHF.

V and J are TRBV6-6 and TRBJ2-7; D is unresolved. The CDR3 runs 14 residues. The germline V and J ends were trimmed by 4 bases and 5 bases, with 15 bases remaining between them. In germline, CDR1 is MNHNY, CDR2 SVGAGI (reference sequence). CDR3 coding DNA: TGTGCCAGCAGTTTGGGCCAGGTGATCGACGAGCAGTACTTC. Translated: CASSLGQVIDEQYF.

This clone showed up just once. The chain has TRBV27 and TRBJ2-1, with D possibly TRBD1 on 6 matching bases. The CDR3 has 14 amino acids. Trimming stripped 5 bases from V and 8 bases from J, with 16 bases between. Germline V lookup: CDR1 MNHEY, CDR2 SMNVEV (reference sequence). CDR3 loop: CASSPGHPTDEQFF. The CDR3 coding sequence is TGTGCCAGCAGTCCGGGACACCCGACGGATGAGCAGTTCTTC.

CDR3 loop: CATSRDETGGQGYTF. CDR3 DNA: TGTGCCACCAGCAGAGACGAGACAGGGGGCCAAGGCTACACCTTC. The chain is built from TRBV15 and TRBJ1-2; 10 bases fit TRBD1. V was pared by 0 bases and J by 8 bases, with 6 bases of the junction left unmatched. The length of the CDR3 is 15 residues. CDR1 is LNHNV, CDR2 YYDKDF, per germline (reference sequence).

V and J are TRBV7-9 and TRBJ1-1; D ambiguous. With 2 bases removed from V and 6 bases from J, the gap between germline ends came to 13 bases. CDR1 SEHNR and CDR2 FQNEAQ come from the germline V gene (reference sequence). The CDR3 totals 14 residues. The CDR3 DNA is TGTGCCAGCAGCTTAATGTCCGGGAAACCTGAAGCTTTCTTT. It encodes CASSLMSGKPEAFF.

The rearrangement links TRBV5-4 to TRBJ1-1; TRBD1 might be the D (5 bases). This CDR3 region has 15 residues. V dropped 4 bases and J dropped 0 bases, with 13 bases sitting between them. CDR1 and CDR2 (germline): SGHNT, YYREEE (reference sequence). The CDR3 protein is CASSLAGSLNTEAFF. CDR3 sequence (DNA): TGTGCCAGCAGCCTGGCAGGGTCTCTGAACACTGAAGCTTTCTTT.

The rearrangement uses TRBV3-1 (or the pseudogene TRBV3-2) and TRBJ1-1, with D tentatively TRBD1 (6 bases). CDR1 LGHDT and CDR2 YNNKEL come from the germline V gene (reference sequence). Trimming cost V 7 bases and J 1 base, with 13 bases left between them. The length of the CDR3 is 14 residues. CDR3 amino acids: CASTDIQGNTEAFF. CDR3 bases: TGTGCCAGCACCGACATACAGGGGAACACTGAAGCTTTCTTT.

CDR3 coding DNA: TGTGCCAGTAGTATCGCGCCCGGAGGCACTGAAGCTTTCTTT. This gives the protein CASSIAPGGTEAFF. The chain employs TRBV19 and TRBJ1-1; D gene uncertain. V lost 3 bases to trimming and J lost 4 bases, with 12 bases between them. The germline V gene has CDR1 LNHDA and CDR2 SQIVND (reference sequence). The CDR3 is 14 amino acids.

This chain joins TRBV6-5 and TRBJ2-7; D gene ambiguous. CDR1 is MNHEY, CDR2 SVGAGI, per germline. With 1 base removed from V and 2 bases from J, the gap between germline ends came to 12 bases. The CDR3 extends over 15 amino acids. CDR3 bases: TGTGCCAGCAGTTACTTCCCCATACCTACCTACGAGCAGTACTTC. It codes for CASSYFPIPTYEQYF.

The chain couples TRBV2 to TRBJ2-5; 11 bases align to TRBD2. The CDR3 spans 14 residues. V shed 7 bases and J 3 bases; nucleotides not matched to a gene: 4. Per germline, CDR1 SNHLY and CDR2 FYNNEI. The CDR3 reads CASTLTSGEETQYF. The CDR3 coding sequence is TGTGCCAGCACCCTGACTAGCGGGGAAGAGACCCAGTACTTC. The complete variable domain, with remaining parts taken from reference TRBV2 and TRBJ2-5, reads EPEVTQTPSHQVTQMGQEVILRCVPISNHLYFYWYRQILGQKVEFLVSFYNNEISEKSEIFDDQFSVERPDGSNFTLKIRSTKLEDSAMYFCASTLTSGEETQYFGPGTRLLVL.

The chain uses TRBV5-1 and TRBJ2-2; 15 nucleotides agree with TRBD2. The junction had 9 bases not matched to a gene; V was cut back by 3 bases and J by 6 bases. CDR1 is SGHRS and CDR2 is YFSETQ in the germline V gene. This CDR3 has 18 amino acids. Written as DNA, the CDR3 is TGCGCCAGCAGCTCCACCGGACTAGCGGGGGGGCGGGCCGGGGAGCTGTTTTTT. This gives the protein CASSSTGLAGGRAGELFF.